Listed below are T cell receptor beta chains from one sample, sequenced in a study of shared clonotypes between healthy human individuals. Clones were read by immunoSEQ multiplex PCR, and TCRdb kept only the in-frame ones, dropping some. The table lists about 820,000 clones, 90% to 95% of them singletons. Sequencing was carried out using naive CD8+ T cells sorted from blood. All receptors come from a man between 25 and 39 years old in good health. CDR3s include the opening cysteine and the closing phenylalanine or tryptophan. The order of the fields is V gene, D gene, J gene, clone size, CDR3 protein, CDR3 DNA. D genes are given only for firm matches. Clone sizes are given selectively: once, few, many, or a class where the clone is expanded.

v_call: TRBV7-9; d_call: NA; j_call: TRBJ2-1; clone_size: NA; cdr3_aa: CASMSDLVSPYNEQFF; cdr3_nt: TGTGCCAGCATGAGTGACTTGGTTTCTCCTTACAATGAGCAGTTCTTC
v_call: TRBV2; d_call: TRBD2; j_call: TRBJ2-5; clone_size: once; cdr3_aa: CASSEIQRDYF; cdr3_nt: TGTGCCAGCAGTGAAATACAGCGGGATTACTTC
v_call: TRBV10-2; d_call: NA; j_call: TRBJ2-7; clone_size: NA; cdr3_aa: CASSEALAFYEQYF; cdr3_nt: TGCGCCAGCAGTGAAGCTTTGGCTTTCTACGAGCAGTACTTC
v_call: TRBV19; d_call: NA; j_call: TRBJ2-1; clone_size: NA; cdr3_aa: CASMGQVFRDEQFF; cdr3_nt: TGTGCCTCAATGGGCCAGGTCTTTCGCGATGAGCAGTTCTTC
v_call: TRBV27; d_call: NA; j_call: TRBJ2-1; clone_size: NA; cdr3_aa: CASRPPGPPKEFF; cdr3_nt: TGTGCCAGCCGACCCCCAGGGCCCCCAAAGGAGTTCTTC
v_call: TRBV5-4; d_call: TRBD1; j_call: TRBJ2-7; clone_size: NA; cdr3_aa: CASSLSTGGAYEQYF; cdr3_nt: TGTGCCAGCAGCTTGTCGACAGGGGGCGCCTACGAGCAGTACTTC
v_call: TRBV11-2; d_call: NA; j_call: TRBJ2-7; clone_size: NA; cdr3_aa: CASSFLGGSSYEQYF; cdr3_nt: TGTGCCAGCAGCTTTCTAGGGGGGAGCTCCTACGAGCAGTACTTC
v_call: TRBV27; d_call: NA; j_call: TRBJ1-1; clone_size: NA; cdr3_aa: CASSLGRHTEAFF; cdr3_nt: TGTGCCAGCAGTCTAGGGCGCCACACTGAAGCTTTCTTT
v_call: TRBV11-2; d_call: TRBD2; j_call: TRBJ2-1; clone_size: NA; cdr3_aa: CASRHLSSGRNNEQFF; cdr3_nt: TGTGCCAGCAGACATCTGTCTAGCGGGAGAAACAATGAGCAGTTCTTC
v_call: TRBV5-1; d_call: NA; j_call: TRBJ1-1; clone_size: NA; cdr3_aa: CASTMGGTEAFF; cdr3_nt: TGCGCCAGCACTATGGGGGGCACTGAAGCTTTCTTT